This T cell receptor beta chain was recovered during a study of T-cell reconstitution after alpha-beta-depleted transplantation in children. Unique molecular identifiers tagged the TCRbeta library. TCRdb reprocessed the PCR reads with MiXCR, giving one entry per CDR3 protein. The data show about 200,000 distinct CDR3 sequences, roughly 15% seen once. This clonotype appeared many times. The ends were cut back, 5 bases at V and 14 bases at J, with 13 bases in the middle. This CDR3 region has 11 residues. The sequenced sample was PBMCs from the stem cell graft donor, obtained from the stem cell graft. The chain carries TRBV12-3 or TRBV12-4 and TRBJ2-1; D unclear. The TCR comes from a human donor who donated a stem cell graft to a child with acute lymphoblastic leukemia. The CDR3 nucleotides read TGTGCCAGCAGTACTGGGCTATTCAAGTTCTTC. Translated, it gives CASSTGLFKFF.